These T cell receptor beta chains were read from a single sample in a study of T cell responses to AZD1222 COVID-19 vaccine. This table comes from immunoSEQ multiplex PCR, and its TCRdb copy is limited to in-frame clones, with some not included. The table records about 100,000 clones, about 88% of them present only once. The input for sequencing was peripheral blood, taken on day 0 of AZD1222 vaccination. The receptors stem from an adult in good health. Both conserved end residues are part of each CDR3. D genes are given only for firm matches. Size is stated for part of the rows, as once, few or many counts, or as a class when the clone is expanded.

clone_size: NA; j_call: TRBJ1-1; d_call: NA; v_call: TRBV27; cdr3_aa: CASSPTGRNTEAFF; cdr3_nt: TGTGCCAGCAGTCCGACTGGCCGGAACACTGAAGCTTTCTTT
clone_size: NA; j_call: TRBJ2-3; d_call: NA; v_call: TRBV9; cdr3_aa: CASSVGPADTQYF; cdr3_nt: TGTGCCAGCAGCGTAGGCCCCGCAGATACGCAGTATTTT
clone_size: NA; j_call: TRBJ1-1; d_call: NA; v_call: TRBV7-9; cdr3_aa: CASSFQGRGTEAFF; cdr3_nt: TGTGCCAGCAGCTTTCAGGGTCGAGGGACTGAAGCTTTCTTT
clone_size: few; j_call: TRBJ2-2; d_call: TRBD1; v_call: TRBV11-3; cdr3_aa: CASSRDRVYTGELFF; cdr3_nt: TGTGCCAGCAGCCGGGACAGGGTATACACCGGGGAGCTGTTTTTT
clone_size: NA; j_call: TRBJ1-2; d_call: TRBD1; v_call: TRBV11-3; cdr3_aa: CASSIGQGRGGYTF; cdr3_nt: TGTGCCAGCAGCATTGGACAGGGGAGAGGGGGCTACACCTTC
clone_size: once; j_call: TRBJ2-3; d_call: NA; v_call: TRBV19; cdr3_aa: CASSIGAQALTDTQYF; cdr3_nt: TGTGCCAGTAGTATTGGGGCCCAGGCCCTTACAGATACGCAGTATTTT
clone_size: NA; j_call: TRBJ1-2; d_call: NA; v_call: TRBV4-1; cdr3_aa: CASSQDGGSIYGYTF; cdr3_nt: TGCGCCAGCAGCCAAGATGGGGGTTCGATCTATGGCTACACCTTC
clone_size: once; j_call: TRBJ2-1; d_call: TRBD2; v_call: TRBV11-3; cdr3_aa: CASSPRGGSFQFF; cdr3_nt: TGTGCCAGCAGCCCCCGCGGCGGGAGCTTTCAGTTCTTC
clone_size: NA; j_call: TRBJ1-4; d_call: TRBD1; v_call: TRBV19; cdr3_aa: CASSIDLQGAHEKLFF; cdr3_nt: TGTGCCAGTAGTATAGACCTACAGGGGGCGCATGAAAAACTGTTTTTT
clone_size: NA; j_call: TRBJ1-1; d_call: TRBD1; v_call: TRBV28; cdr3_aa: CASGRTGGLNTEAFF; cdr3_nt: TGTGCCAGCGGCCGGACAGGGGGTTTGAACACTGAAGCTTTCTTT
clone_size: NA; j_call: TRBJ2-2; d_call: NA; v_call: TRBV12-3/TRBV12-4; cdr3_aa: CASSLRGELFF; cdr3_nt: TGTGCCAGCAGCTTGAGAGGGGAGCTGTTTTTT
clone_size: NA; j_call: TRBJ2-5; d_call: TRBD2; v_call: TRBV6-5; cdr3_aa: CASSPTRGGPETQYF; cdr3_nt: TGTGCCAGCAGTCCCACCCGCGGGGGGCCGGAGACCCAGTACTTC
clone_size: NA; j_call: TRBJ2-7; d_call: NA; v_call: TRBV28; cdr3_aa: CASSPPGVTSYEQYF; cdr3_nt: TGTGCCAGCAGTCCTCCGGGAGTTACCTCCTACGAGCAGTACTTC
clone_size: NA; j_call: TRBJ1-2; d_call: TRBD1; v_call: TRBV7-9; cdr3_aa: CASSYGTGGNYGYTF; cdr3_nt: TGTGCCAGCAGCTACGGGACAGGGGGCAACTATGGCTACACCTTC
clone_size: NA; j_call: TRBJ1-5; d_call: NA; v_call: TRBV28; cdr3_aa: CASSEGPQHF; cdr3_nt: TGTGCCAGCAGTGAAGGGCCCCAGCATTTT
clone_size: NA; j_call: TRBJ1-6; d_call: NA; v_call: TRBV6-5; cdr3_aa: CASSSISIGESPLHF; cdr3_nt: TGTGCCAGCTCCTCGATTTCCATCGGCGAATCACCCCTCCACTTT
clone_size: NA; j_call: TRBJ1-3; d_call: NA; v_call: TRBV7-2; cdr3_aa: CASSSTVTSGNTIYF; cdr3_nt: TGTGCCAGCAGCTCGACAGTTACCTCTGGAAACACCATATATTTT
clone_size: NA; j_call: TRBJ1-1; d_call: NA; v_call: TRBV5-4; cdr3_aa: CASMGKGGGMNTEAFF; cdr3_nt: TGTGCCAGCATGGGAAAGGGTGGGGGAATGAACACTGAAGCTTTCTTT
clone_size: NA; j_call: TRBJ2-1; d_call: TRBD2; v_call: TRBV24-1; cdr3_aa: CATSDSSGAGAYNEQFF; cdr3_nt: TGTGCCACCAGTGATTCGTCTGGAGCGGGAGCCTACAATGAGCAGTTCTTC
clone_size: NA; j_call: TRBJ2-3; d_call: NA; v_call: TRBV4-2; cdr3_aa: CASSQDASRGTDTQYF; cdr3_nt: TGTGCCAGCAGCCAAGATGCCTCCCGGGGCACAGATACGCAGTATTTT